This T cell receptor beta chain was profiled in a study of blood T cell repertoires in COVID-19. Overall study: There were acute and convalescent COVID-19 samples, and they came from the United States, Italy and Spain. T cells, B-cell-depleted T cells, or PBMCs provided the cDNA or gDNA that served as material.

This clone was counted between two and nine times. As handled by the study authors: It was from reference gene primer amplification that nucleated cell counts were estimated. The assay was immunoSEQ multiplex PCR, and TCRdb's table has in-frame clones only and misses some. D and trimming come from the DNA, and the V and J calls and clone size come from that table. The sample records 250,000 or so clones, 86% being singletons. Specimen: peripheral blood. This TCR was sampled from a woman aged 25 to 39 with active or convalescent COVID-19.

In nucleotides, the CDR3 is TGTGCCAGCAGCCTAATCTTCGGGACAGGGAATAACTATGGCTACACCTTC. Encoded protein: CASSLIFGTGNNYGYTF. The V call is TRBV14, the J call TRBJ1-2; TRBD1 agrees at 9 bases. This CDR3 contains 17 residues. V shed 4 bases and J 1 base; nucleotides not matched to a gene: 10. CDR1 and CDR2 (germline): SGHDN, FVKESK.